These T cell receptor beta chains were read from a single sample in a study of blood T cell repertoires in COVID-19. Sequenced by immunoSEQ multiplex PCR; TCRdb stores in-frame clones only, minus some. The sample records 85,000 to 100,000 clones, 75% to 85% being singletons. The source material was peripheral blood. These receptors all come from a man at least 80 years old with COVID-19, enrolled during active disease. CDR3s include the opening cysteine and the closing phenylalanine or tryptophan. A D gene is named only where the DNA matches it firmly. Size values are once, few and many counts, or a class for expanded clones, and some rows have none.

>.|TRBJ1-5|TRBV14|.
CASSQDLYQPQHF
TGTGCCAGCAGCCAAGATTTATATCAGCCCCAGCATTTT
>once|TRBJ2-5|TRBV6-5|TRBD2
CASSYGGLSQETQYF
TGTGCCAGCAGTTACGGGGGACTATCCCAAGAGACCCAGTACTTC
>.|TRBJ2-7|TRBV7-6|.
CASSSSGFGRDEQYF
TGTGCCAGCAGCTCCTCTGGTTTTGGTCGGGACGAGCAGTACTTC
>.|TRBJ1-2|TRBV15|TRBD1
CATSRDRTGNGGYTF
TGTGCCACCAGCAGAGATCGGACAGGGAACGGTGGCTACACCTTC
>once|TRBJ1-3|TRBV4-3|.
CASSQNVHSGGGNTIYF
TGCGCCAGCAGCCAGAACGTCCATTCAGGTGGGGGAAACACCATATATTTT
>.|TRBJ1-5|TRBV29-1|.
CSVETGSGQGQPQHF
TGCAGCGTTGAAACTGGCTCAGGGCAGGGTCAGCCCCAGCATTTT
>.|TRBJ1-1|TRBV28|TRBD1
CASFLPGQGARTEAFF
TGTGCCAGCTTCCTCCCGGGACAGGGGGCGCGTACTGAAGCTTTCTTT
>.|TRBJ2-1|TRBV30|.
CAWSLLYNEQFF
TGTGCCTGGAGCCTCCTTTACAATGAGCAGTTCTTC
>.|TRBJ2-7|TRBV7-2|TRBD2
CAGTGLDTYEQYF
TGTGCCGGCACGGGACTAGACACCTACGAGCAGTACTTC
>.|TRBJ2-1|TRBV10-2|.
CASSEIGGQFF
TGCGCCAGCAGTGAGATCGGGGGGCAGTTCTTC
>.|TRBJ1-2|TRBV18|TRBD1
CASSPPTGGDGYTF
TGTGCCAGCTCACCACCGACAGGGGGCGATGGCTACACCTTC
>.|TRBJ1-2|TRBV6-5|.
CASSYDAGPGYGYTF
TGTGCCAGCAGTTACGATGCGGGGCCCGGTTATGGCTACACCTTC
>.|TRBJ2-2|TRBV18|TRBD2
CASSPLRSGVNTGELFF
TGTGCCAGCTCACCCCTCCGGAGCGGGGTGAACACCGGGGAGCTGTTTTTT
>.|TRBJ2-3|TRBV7-3|.
CASSLMGGEADTQYF
TGTGCCAGCAGCTTAATGGGCGGGGAAGCAGATACGCAGTATTTT
>.|TRBJ1-5|TRBV6-2/TRBV6-3|.
CASSPGRRKNQPQHF
TGTGCCAGCAGCCCCGGGAGGAGAAAAAATCAGCCCCAGCATTTT
>.|TRBJ1-2|TRBV20-1|.
CSAGGYGSANYGYTF
TGCAGTGCTGGTGGATACGGGTCCGCTAACTATGGCTACACCTTC
>few|TRBJ2-1|TRBV19|TRBD2
CASSSPKPGTSGIHEQFF
TGTGCCAGTAGTAGCCCCAAACCCGGAACTAGCGGGATCCATGAGCAGTTCTTC
>.|TRBJ1-2|TRBV10-1|.
CASSPEGNYGYTF
TGCGCCAGCAGTCCGGAGGGAAACTATGGCTACACCTTC
>.|TRBJ1-1|TRBV30|.
CAWAITGSRNTEAFF
TGTGCCTGGGCTATTACCGGGTCCAGGAACACTGAAGCTTTCTTT
>.|TRBJ2-7|TRBV13|TRBD1
CASSLGDRTAYEQYF
TGTGCCAGCAGCTTAGGGGACAGGACAGCCTACGAGCAGTACTTC
>.|TRBJ2-7|TRBV7-9|.
CASSLLSQVRQYF
TGTGCCAGCAGCTTATTGAGTCAGGTTCGTCAGTACTTC
>.|TRBJ1-1|TRBV19|.
CASSPYSRGNTEAFF
TGTGCCAGTAGTCCCTACTCTAGGGGGAACACTGAAGCTTTCTTT
>.|TRBJ1-5|TRBV10-2|.
CASSDASGGSNQPQHF
TGCGCCAGCAGTGACGCCAGCGGAGGTAGCAATCAGCCCCAGCATTTT
>few|TRBJ1-6|TRBV11-1|TRBD1
CASSHPQGAGNSPLHF
TGTGCCAGCAGCCACCCCCAGGGGGCCGGCAATTCACCCCTCCACTTT
>.|TRBJ2-3|TRBV18|.
CASSPSTDTQYF
TGTGCCAGCTCCCCTTCCACAGATACGCAGTATTTT
>.|TRBJ2-7|TRBV30|TRBD2
CAWSVLAGGYEQYF
TGTGCCTGGAGTGTTCTAGCGGGAGGTTACGAGCAGTACTTC
>.|TRBJ1-6|TRBV7-2|.
CASSLGQHTPLHF
TGTGCCAGCAGCCTAGGACAGCACACACCCCTCCACTTT
>.|TRBJ2-1|TRBV19|.
CASRPNSGNEQFF
TGTGCCAGCCGACCTAATTCGGGAAATGAGCAGTTCTTC
>.|TRBJ2-1|TRBV28|TRBD2
CASSLTSGSYVWNEQFF
TGTGCCAGCAGTCTGACTAGCGGGTCGTATGTTTGGAATGAGCAGTTCTTC
>.|TRBJ2-5|TRBV6-6|TRBD1
CASSSGQGGFGTQYF
TGTGCCAGCAGTTCAGGACAGGGGGGTTTTGGGACCCAGTACTTC
>.|TRBJ1-5|TRBV2|.
CASSLTIGPQHF
TGTGCCAGCAGCCTGACTATTGGGCCCCAGCATTTT
>.|TRBJ1-1|TRBV7-2|TRBD1
CASSSRQGGGTEAFF
TGTGCCAGCAGCTCCCGACAGGGAGGAGGTACTGAAGCTTTCTTT
>.|TRBJ2-7|TRBV7-2|.
CASSLLYEQYF
TGTGCCAGCAGCTTATTATACGAGCAGTACTTC
>.|TRBJ2-7|TRBV6-5|.
CASSYGSFGSYEQYF
TGTGCCAGCAGTTACGGGAGTTTTGGGTCCTACGAGCAGTACTTC
>.|TRBJ2-3|TRBV11-1|TRBD2
CASSSSGRRVGDTQYF
TGTGCCAGCAGCTCAAGCGGGAGAAGAGTGGGGGATACGCAGTATTTT
>.|TRBJ1-6|TRBV27|.
CASSLLLFNSPLHF
TGTGCCAGCAGTTTACTCCTTTTTAATTCACCCCTCCACTTT
>.|TRBJ2-7|TRBV5-1|TRBD1
CASSLGQGARGEQYF
TGCGCCAGCAGCCTGGGACAGGGGGCGCGGGGCGAGCAGTACTTC
>few|TRBJ1-2|TRBV19|TRBD1
CASSIMGTGDGYTF
TGTGCCAGTAGTATAATGGGGACAGGGGATGGCTACACCTTC
>.|TRBJ1-2|TRBV23-1|.
CASSQWDTGLHGYTF
TGCGCCAGCAGTCAATGGGATACAGGATTGCATGGCTACACCTTC
>.|TRBJ1-4|TRBV5-1|.
CASSLQGSNEKLFF
TGCGCCAGCAGCTTACAGGGCTCTAATGAAAAACTGTTTTTT
>.|TRBJ1-2|TRBV28|.
CASSPSQGFYGYTF
TGTGCCAGCAGCCCGAGTCAGGGCTTCTATGGCTACACCTTC
>once|TRBJ1-4|TRBV3-1/TRBV3-2|TRBD1
CASSHLRGTGGAGEKLFF
TGTGCCAGCAGCCACCTCCGCGGGACAGGGGGCGCAGGTGAAAAACTGTTTTTT
>once|TRBJ2-3|TRBV10-3|TRBD2
CAIRAGAGGPFGTDTQYF
TGTGCCATCCGGGCGGGGGCGGGGGGGCCGTTCGGCACAGATACGCAGTATTTT
>.|TRBJ2-5|TRBV5-1|.
CASSKERSGITQETQYF
TGCGCCAGCAGCAAAGAAAGGTCAGGCATCACCCAAGAGACCCAGTACTTC
>.|TRBJ2-1|TRBV27|.
CASSSSEFTYNEQFF
TGTGCCAGCAGTTCATCAGAGTTTACCTACAATGAGCAGTTCTTC
>.|TRBJ1-3|TRBV5-6|.
CASSLTGVNTIYF
TGTGCCAGCAGCTTGACAGGCGTGAACACCATATATTTT
>.|TRBJ2-2|TRBV7-2|TRBD1
CASSPGQGATGELFF
TGTGCCAGCAGCCCGGGGCAGGGGGCCACCGGGGAGCTGTTTTTT
>.|TRBJ2-7|TRBV4-2|TRBD2
CASSQERALPGGPVSYEQYF
TGTGCCAGCAGCCAAGAGAGGGCTCTTCCGGGAGGGCCGGTTTCCTACGAGCAGTACTTC
>.|TRBJ2-1|TRBV7-6|TRBD2
CASSLLGLAGDNEQFF
TGTGCCAGCAGCTTATTAGGACTAGCGGGGGACAATGAGCAGTTCTTC